This passage covers 29 T cell receptor beta chains from one sample sequenced in a study of shared clonotypes between healthy human individuals. CD8 cells regarded as naive lacked CD45RO, were positively chosen for CCR7, and omitted terminally differentiated effector memory CD45RA+ cells. Profiling relied on immunoSEQ multiplex PCR, and the TCRdb table lists in-frame clones only, not all of them. The top ten clones hold 0.9% to 1.3% of a sample with about 2 million clones, about 95% of them seen once. What was sequenced was naive CD8+ T cells sorted from blood. The receptor set was obtained from a man between 18 and 35 years old in good health.

This rearrangement joins TRBV7-9 to TRBJ2-3, with 10 bases aligning to TRBD1. Germline assignment: CDR1 SEHNR and CDR2 FQNEAQ (reference sequence). The CDR3 is 15 amino acids. The V segment lost 4 bases and the J segment 4 bases; nucleotides outside the gene matches: 5. The CDR3 reads CASSSGTGESDTQYF. CDR3 coding DNA: TGTGCCAGCAGCTCCGGGACAGGGGAGTCAGATACGCAGTATTTT.

The chain uses TRBV4-3 and TRBJ2-3; tentative D call: TRBD2 (5 bases). Germline CDR1 LGHNA, CDR2 YSLEER. The length of the CDR3 is 13 residues. Trimming took 0 bases from V and 12 from J, leaving 13 bases between them. The CDR3 DNA follows: TGCGCCAGCAGCCAAGATGGGGAGCGGCCCCAGTATTTT. Its translation: CASSQDGERPQYF.

The chain couples TRBV4-1 to TRBJ2-7; D not resolved. CDR3 length equals 15 residues. Between the trimmed V and J ends, which lost 1 base and 3 bases, there was a span of 13 bases. Looked up from germline, CDR1 is MGHRA and CDR2 is YSYEKL. The CDR3 region has the DNA TGCGCCAGCAGCCAAGGCCCTGGGCTCGGCTACGAGCAGTACTTC. Translating gives CASSQGPGLGYEQYF.

The genes are TRBV7-8 and TRBJ2-7; 7 bases match TRBD1. Germline values: CDR1 SGHVS, CDR2 FQNEAQ. V trimming: 5 bases; J trimming: 0 bases; junction bases outside the gene matches: 7. The CDR3 runs to 15 residues. This chain's CDR3 is CASSPGQASSYEQYF. As DNA, the CDR3 is TGTGCCAGCAGCCCAGGACAGGCAAGCTCCTACGAGCAGTACTTC.

Remarks on this clone: Other DNA variants within this sample encode the same CDR3. The V gene is TRBV7-9, the J gene TRBJ1-2; no reliable D call. This CDR3 is 13 amino acids long. Germline-derived CDR1 and CDR2 are SEHNR and FQNEAQ (reference sequence). V was pared by 1 base and J by 6 bases, with 9 bases between. CDR3 DNA: TGTGCCAGCAGCTTAGGGGCGGGGAATGGCTACACCTTC. Its protein is CASSLGAGNGYTF.

The chain couples TRBV30 to TRBJ1-5; possibly TRBD1 for D (6 bases). V was clipped by 3 bases and J by 14 bases, with 20 bases between them. CDR1 is GTSNPN, CDR2 SVGIG, per germline (reference sequence). This CDR3 has 13 residues. The CDR3: CAWSRGFMDSEHF. Here the CDR3 DNA reads TGTGCCTGGAGCCGAGGCTTTATGGACAGCGAGCATTTT.

The chain uses TRBV6-5 and TRBJ1-2, with TRBD1 matching over 7 bases. Germline loops: CDR1 MNHEY, CDR2 SVGAGI. V lost 2 bases to trimming and J lost 8 bases; unmatched junction nucleotides: 8. CDR3 size: 14 residues. Written as DNA, the CDR3 is TGTGCCAGCAGTTACCCCGGACAGGTCGACGGCTACACCTTC. As protein: CASSYPGQVDGYTF.

The chain recombines TRBV11-3 with TRBJ2-7; the D is unclear. Per germline, CDR1 SGHNT and CDR2 YENEEA. V was shortened by 1 base and J by 4 bases, with 8 bases between the two germline ends. The CDR3 loop spans 13 amino acids. The CDR3 region has the DNA TGTGCCAGCAGCTTAGGGCCGGAGTACGAGCAGTACTTC. Translated: CASSLGPEYEQYF.

This clone appeared a single time. The CDR3 sequence is CASSPPRGGSPLHF. CDR3 DNA: TGTGCCAGCTCACCACCGAGGGGCGGTTCACCCCTCCACTTT. The genes are TRBV18 and TRBJ1-6; D is possibly TRBD1 (5 bases). Germline lookup yields CDR1 KGHSH and CDR2 LQKENI. Trimming removed 0 bases at V and 9 bases at J, with 9 bases between. This CDR3 has 14 residues.

The J gene is TRBJ1-6, the V gene TRBV5-5; D is unclear. Per the germline V gene, CDR1 is SGHKS and CDR2 is YYEKEE (reference sequence). The CDR3 sequence is 14 residues long. V was shortened by 2 bases and J by 9 bases, with 12 bases between the two germline ends. CDR3 in amino acids: CASSLEGGGSPLHF. CDR3 DNA: TGTGCCAGCAGCTTAGAAGGAGGTGGTTCACCCCTCCACTTT.

This clone has a single count. At one boundary the junction diverges from the germline segment, which might be a read error. V and J are TRBV7-9 and TRBJ2-7; no reliable D call. This CDR3 spans 12 amino acids. Looked up from germline, CDR1 is SEHNR and CDR2 is FQNEAQ (reference sequence). CDR3 DNA sequence: TGTGCCATCATCGACGACTCCTACGGGCAGTACTTC. Protein product: CAIIDDSYGQYF.

CDR3 amino acids: CASSQDGHRGDLNYGYTF. CDR3 DNA sequence: TGTGCCAGCAGCCAAGATGGGCATAGGGGCGACCTAAACTATGGCTACACCTTC. The chain recombines TRBV4-2 with TRBJ1-2, with D possibly being TRBD1 (5 bases). CDR3 length equals 18 residues. The germline CDR1 and CDR2 sequences are LGHNA and YNFKEQ. The V end lost 0 bases, the J end lost 2 bases, and 19 bases lay between the germline ends.

CDR3 protein: CASSESTWGGDTEAFF. CDR3 DNA sequence: TGCGCCAGCAGTGAGTCGACTTGGGGAGGGGACACTGAAGCTTTCTTT. The chain couples TRBV10-1 to TRBJ1-1; a possible D gene is TRBD1 (5 bases). The CDR3 contains 16 residues. The germline gives CDR1 WNHNN, CDR2 SYGVQD (reference sequence). V gave up 0 bases and J gave up 3 bases, with 14 bases separating them.

About this clone: Other nucleotide sequences in the sample specify the same CDR3. The chain has TRBV9 and TRBJ2-5; D possibly corresponds to TRBD2 (6 bases). The germline V gene has CDR1 SGDLS and CDR2 YYNGEE. The CDR3 length is 13 residues. V gave up 3 bases and J gave up 3 bases, with 9 bases separating them. DNA of the CDR3: TGTGCCAGCAGCGCGGGACTGGAAGAGACCCAGTACTTC. It encodes CASSAGLEETQYF.

The chain is built from TRBV5-1 and TRBJ1-5, with D possibly TRBD1 on 6 matching bases. This CDR3 spans 16 amino acids. Germline CDR1 SGHRS, CDR2 YFSETQ. The V and J ends lost 2 bases and 2 bases respectively, with 14 bases between them. For the CDR3, the DNA is TGCGCCAGCAGCTTAACAGGGTTAGAGGGCAATCAGCCCCAGCATTTT. Translating gives CASSLTGLEGNQPQHF.

The J gene is TRBJ2-7, the V gene TRBV27, with a weak D call TRBD1 (6 bases). Germline CDR1 reads MNHEY; CDR2 reads SMNVEV (reference sequence). Trimming took 1 base from V and 1 from J, leaving 11 bases between them. CDR3 size: 15 residues. CDR3 sequence (DNA): TGTGCCAGCAGTTTATTAGTACAGGGTTCCTACGAGCAGTACTTC. It specifies CASSLLVQGSYEQYF.

The CDR3 loop is CASSEGDRVFQPQHF. The CDR3 DNA sequence: TGTGCCAGCAGTGAAGGGGACAGGGTCTTCCAGCCCCAGCATTTT. The chain recombines TRBV6-1 with TRBJ1-5; 9 nucleotides align to TRBD1. J gave up 7 bases and V 1 base, and 5 bases lay outside the gene matches. The CDR3 extends over 15 amino acids. Per the germline V gene, CDR1 is MNHNS and CDR2 is SASEGT.

This chain joins TRBV4-3 and TRBJ1-1, with D possibly being TRBD1 (5 bases). CDR1 is LGHNA and CDR2 is YSLEER in the germline V gene. V was clipped by 2 bases and J by 6 bases, with 16 bases between them. CDR3 size: 15 residues. The CDR3 reads CASSQSHPGTAEAFF. The CDR3 nucleotides are TGCGCCAGCAGCCAATCCCACCCAGGGACCGCTGAAGCTTTCTTT.

The genes are TRBV27 and TRBJ2-3, with D maybe TRBD2 (6 bases). CDR1 and CDR2 from the germline V gene are MNHEY and SMNVEV (reference sequence). Trimming took 5 bases from V and 5 from J, leaving 20 bases between them. CDR3 length equals 16 residues. The CDR3 loop reads CASSPRYGGNVDTQYF. In nucleotides, the CDR3 is TGTGCCAGCAGTCCCCGTTATGGCGGGAATGTAGATACGCAGTATTTT.

This chain links TRBV7-8 with TRBJ2-1; TRBD2 aligns across 12 bases. The V gene's germline CDR1 is SGHVS and CDR2 FQNEAQ. With 5 bases clipped from V and 2 bases from J, the junction kept 4 bases outside the gene matches. The CDR3 runs 16 residues. The CDR3, as DNA: TGTGCCAGCAGCCTGACTAGCGGGGGACCCTACAATGAGCAGTTCTTC. Residues: CASSLTSGGPYNEQFF.

V and J are TRBV7-9 and TRBJ2-1; unclear D gene. V was pared by 1 base and J by 15 bases, with 13 bases between. Germline V gives CDR1 SEHNR, CDR2 FQNEAQ (reference sequence). The CDR3 sequence is 12 residues long. The CDR3 spells CASSLEGPPLFF. CDR3 nucleotide sequence: TGTGCCAGCAGCTTAGAGGGCCCCCCCCTGTTCTTC. Looking up the rest from reference TRBV7-9 and TRBJ2-1 gives the full variable domain: DTGVSQNPRHKITKRGQNVTFRCDPISEHNRLYWYRQTLGQGPEFLTYFQNEAQLEKSRLLSDRFSAERPKGSFSTLEIQRTEQGDSAMYLCASSLEGPPLFFGPGTRLTVL.

The chain is built from TRBV4-1 and TRBJ1-4, with 7 bases fitting TRBD1. The CDR3 consists of 15 residues. The junction had 10 bases not matched to a gene; V was cut back by 1 base and J by 11 bases. CDR1 is MGHRA, CDR2 YSYEKL, per germline. This chain's CDR3 is CASSQAGQLGGKLFF. The CDR3 DNA reads as TGCGCCAGCAGCCAAGCGGGACAGTTAGGCGGGAAACTGTTTTTT.

The chain uses TRBV7-9 and TRBJ1-1; the D is unclear. Germline V lookup: CDR1 SEHNR, CDR2 FQNEAQ (reference sequence). The CDR3 contains 14 residues. V gave up 2 bases and J gave up 3 bases, with 10 bases separating them. CDR3 residues: CASSLSGPDTEAFF. In nucleotides, the CDR3 is TGTGCCAGCAGCTTAAGTGGCCCCGACACTGAAGCTTTCTTT. Full variable domain (missing parts from reference TRBV7-9 and TRBJ1-1): DTGVSQNPRHKITKRGQNVTFRCDPISEHNRLYWYRQTLGQGPEFLTYFQNEAQLEKSRLLSDRFSAERPKGSFSTLEIQRTEQGDSAMYLCASSLSGPDTEAFFGQGTRLTVV.

A word on this clone: This sample also contains other DNA sequences that code for the same CDR3. The chain is built from TRBV9 and TRBJ2-7, with 8 bases aligning to TRBD2. Trimming cost V 2 bases and J 4 bases; bases outside gene matches: 5. The CDR3 spans 14 residues. The germline CDR1 and CDR2 sequences are SGDLS and YYNGEE. CDR3 in DNA: TGTGCCAGCAGCGTGGGGGGACTAGGGTACGAGCAGTACTTC. Its translation: CASSVGGLGYEQYF.

Note on this clone: The same CDR3 arises from other DNA sequences in this sample as well. The V and J genes are TRBV27 and TRBJ1-5; D uncertain. The CDR3 contains 15 residues. Trimming shortened V by 0 bases and J by 1 base, and 7 bases separated the two germline ends. Germline V gene data show CDR1 as MNHEY and CDR2 as SMNVEV (reference sequence). CDR3: CASSLSSGSNQPQHF. In DNA, the CDR3 is TGTGCCAGCAGTTTATCGTCCGGGAGCAATCAGCCCCAGCATTTT.

In DNA, the CDR3 is TGTGCCAGCAGTGAAAGAGAACAGCTCCACGAGCAGTACTTC. Its translation: CASSEREQLHEQYF. The V and J genes are TRBV6-1 and TRBJ2-7; D unclear. In germline, CDR1 is MNHNS, CDR2 SASEGT. The germline V and J ends were trimmed by 2 bases and 5 bases, with 13 bases remaining between them. The CDR3 length is 14 residues.

As to this clone: Within the sample, other DNA sequences also encode this same CDR3. V and J are TRBV5-1 and TRBJ2-3; D remains unclear. Trimming pared 0 bases from V and 2 bases from J, leaving 4 bases between. The germline CDR1 and CDR2 sequences are SGHRS and YFSETQ. This CDR3 region has 13 residues. CDR3 in amino acids: CASSLDDTDTQYF. CDR3 sequence (DNA): TGCGCCAGCAGCTTGGACGACACAGATACGCAGTATTTT.

This clone occurred a few times. At the DNA level, this CDR3 is encoded by other sequences in the same sample as well. The chain joins TRBV6-5 to TRBJ1-5; D is ambiguous. The CDR3 totals 14 residues. Germline CDR1 is MNHEY and CDR2 is SVGAGI. Between the trimmed V and J ends, which lost 2 bases and 0 bases, there was a span of 5 bases. CDR3 coding DNA: TGTGCCAGCAGTTACAGGGATAGCAATCAGCCCCAGCATTTT. Translating it yields CASSYRDSNQPQHF.

In its sample, this clone was seen once. The rearrangement joins TRBV27 to TRBJ2-5; perhaps TRBD1 as D (5 bases). V gave up 5 bases and J gave up 3 bases, with 10 bases separating them. Germline assignment: CDR1 MNHEY and CDR2 SMNVEV (reference sequence). This CDR3 spans 13 amino acids. This CDR3 reads CASSIDSEETQYF. The CDR3 coding sequence is TGTGCCAGCAGTATCGACAGCGAAGAGACCCAGTACTTC.